The 31 T cell receptor beta chains below were found in one sample sequenced in a study of neurological immune-mediated disorders. TCRdb redid the calling of the 5' RACE reads with MiXCR, one entry per CDR3 protein. The table includes some 19,000 distinct CDR3 sequences, about 16% detected once. The sample was PBMCs. All receptors derive from a female donor with HTLV-1-associated myelopathy (HAM/TSP).

The sample holds many counts of this clonotype. The chain links TRBV10-3 to TRBJ2-1; D possibly corresponds to TRBD1 (6 bases). Trimming removed 3 bases at V and 10 bases at J, with 19 bases between. CDR3 length: 15 residues. Germline lookup yields CDR1 ENHRY and CDR2 SYGVKD. CDR3 in amino acids: CAISDQSTGLGEQFF. In DNA form, the CDR3 reads TGTGCCATCAGTGACCAAAGTACAGGGCTCGGAGAGCAGTTCTTC.

The chain uses TRBV7-2 and TRBJ2-7, with TRBD2 identical over 7 bases. This CDR3 has 15 residues. Germline V gene sequence: CDR1 SGHTA, CDR2 FQGNSA. The J segment lost 0 bases and the V segment lost 5 bases, leaving 7 bases of the junction unmatched. The CDR3 bases are TGTGCCAGCAGCGCTGGCGGGGGAGGCTCCTACGAGCAGTACTTC. Translation gives CASSAGGGGSYEQYF. Supplemented by reference TRBV7-2 and TRBJ2-7, the full variable domain reads GAGVSQSPSNKVTEKGKDVELRCDPISGHTALYWYRQSLGQGLEFLIYFQGNSAPDKSGLPSDRFSAERTGGSVSTLTIQRTQQEDSAVYLCASSAGGGGSYEQYFGPGTRLTVT.

This clonotype was recorded many times. This rearrangement joins TRBV20-1 to TRBJ2-5; 7 nucleotides agree with TRBD2. The germline gives CDR1 DFQATT, CDR2 SNEGSKA (reference sequence). CDR3 size: 15 residues. V gave up 0 bases and J gave up 2 bases; unmatched junction bases: 6. This chain's CDR3 is CSARDPSAGQETQYF. The CDR3 DNA sequence: TGCAGTGCTAGAGATCCTTCAGCGGGGCAAGAGACCCAGTACTTC.

This clonotype was counted at least ten times. This chain joins TRBV2 and TRBJ2-1; 10 positions match TRBD2. Germline CDR1 reads SNHLY; CDR2 reads FYNNEI. Trimming took 8 bases from V and 4 from J; bases not matched to a gene: 11. The length of the CDR3 is 16 residues. The CDR3 DNA sequence: TGTGCCAGCCCAGGGGAGCGGGGGGGCCGATACAATGAGCAGTTCTTC. The encoded protein is CASPGERGGRYNEQFF.

This clonotype was recorded many times. This chain links TRBV19 with TRBJ2-7; D is unclear. Germline V gene data show CDR1 as LNHDA and CDR2 as SQIVND (reference sequence). Trimming removed 5 bases at V and 2 bases at J, with 7 bases between. CDR3 size: 12 residues. CDR3 in DNA: TGTGCCAGTAGTGCCAGGACCTACGAGCAGTACTTC. It is translated as CASSARTYEQYF.

The table lists this clonotype with many counts. This chain links TRBV2 with TRBJ2-7, with D maybe TRBD2 (5 bases). Between the trimmed V and J ends, which lost 6 bases and 4 bases, there was a span of 10 bases. CDR3 length: 12 residues. Per germline, CDR1 SNHLY and CDR2 FYNNEI. The DNA of the CDR3 is TGTGCCAGCAGCGGGGTGGGTTACGAGCAGTACTTC. Protein product: CASSGVGYEQYF.

This clonotype was seen repeatedly, ten times or more. The chain combines TRBV2 with TRBJ2-3; 8 bases line up with TRBD2. V was pared by 7 bases and J by 4 bases, with 7 bases of the junction left unmatched. This CDR3 spans 14 amino acids. Germline V gives CDR1 SNHLY, CDR2 FYNNEI. For the CDR3, the DNA is TGTGCCAGCAAACCGGGGGGGGGTGCAGATACGCAGTATTTT. Protein product: CASKPGGGADTQYF.

The sample holds many counts of this clonotype. The CDR3 DNA reads as TGCAGCGTTACTTCGGGGCTGAACATTCAGTACTTC. Encoded protein: CSVTSGLNIQYF. This rearrangement joins TRBV29-1 to TRBJ2-4, with D possibly being TRBD1 or TRBD2 (5 bases each). The CDR3 loop spans 12 amino acids. Per the germline V gene, CDR1 is SQVTM and CDR2 is ANQGSEA. V lost 5 bases, J lost 7 bases, and 12 bases lay in between.

This clonotype was detected many times. This sequence joins TRBV29-1 and TRBJ2-2; 7 nucleotides agree with TRBD2. The V gene's germline CDR1 is SQVTM and CDR2 ANQGSEA. The J segment lost 5 bases and the V segment lost 4 bases, leaving 7 bases of the junction unmatched. The CDR3 is made up of 14 amino acids. CDR3 in amino acids: CSVVREWGTGELFF. CDR3 bases: TGCAGCGTTGTGCGGGAGTGGGGAACCGGGGAGCTGTTTTTT.

In this sample, this clonotype turned up many times. This chain joins TRBV20-1 and TRBJ2-7; 8 positions agree with TRBD2. Germline loops: CDR1 DFQATT, CDR2 SNEGSKA (reference sequence). The CDR3 contains 12 residues. V lost 4 bases to trimming and J lost 4 bases; unmatched junction nucleotides: 3. CDR3 residues: CSATGGGYEQYF. The CDR3 nucleotides are TGCAGTGCTACCGGGGGGGGTTACGAGCAGTACTTC.

CDR3 protein: CASGRQGTNEKLFF. CDR3 coding DNA: TGCGCCAGCGGCAGACAGGGAACTAATGAAAAACTGTTTTTT. This chain links TRBV5-1 with TRBJ1-4, with TRBD1 matching 7 bases. Trimming cost V 7 bases and J 1 base; bases outside gene matches: 4. The CDR3 consists of 14 residues. Germline V gene data show CDR1 as SGHRS and CDR2 as YFSETQ.

To note about this clonotype: This may arise from a read error, as a much more abundant clone is one base away. For the CDR3, the DNA is TGCAGCGTTGATCCCGGTTTGGCCAGGGAGCTGTTTTTT. This codes for CSVDPGLARELFF. The genes are TRBV29-1 and TRBJ2-2; D gene ambiguous. The CDR3 runs to 13 residues. The V end was cut by 3 bases, the J end by 9 bases, with 14 bases between. Germline V gives CDR1 SQVTM, CDR2 ANQGSEA.

This clonotype is classed as medium-sized. The CDR3 bases are TGCAGTGCTGGGGTTCCTTTCGGGGACAATGAGCAGTTCTTC. Protein: CSAGVPFGDNEQFF. The chain has TRBV20-1 and TRBJ2-1; tentative D call: TRBD2 (5 bases). The CDR3 is 14 residues long. The V end lost 5 bases, the J end lost 5 bases, and 16 bases lay between the germline ends. Germline lookup yields CDR1 DFQATT and CDR2 SNEGSKA (reference sequence).

This clonotype was recorded many times. The CDR3 coding sequence is TGCAGTGCTAGTGGGCCCCCTTGGACAGGGGTCTCACCCCTCCACTTT. It specifies CSASGPPWTGVSPLHF. The chain recombines TRBV20-1 with TRBJ1-6, with 9 bases matching TRBD1. The CDR3 has 16 amino acids. With V trimmed by 3 bases and J by 10 bases, 13 bases remained unmatched. Germline V gives CDR1 DFQATT, CDR2 SNEGSKA (reference sequence).

There are many counts of this clonotype. The gene calls are TRBV20-1 and TRBJ2-1, with a possible D match to TRBD2 (7 bases). Germline V gives CDR1 DFQATT, CDR2 SNEGSKA (reference sequence). CDR3 length equals 12 residues. V lost 7 bases, J lost 8 bases, and 15 bases lay in between. Here the CDR3 reads CSGRGGGDEQFF. In nucleotides, the CDR3 is TGCAGTGGAAGGGGGGGAGGCGATGAGCAGTTCTTC.

This clonotype counts as medium-sized. This sequence joins TRBV20-1 and TRBJ2-5; 9 positions match TRBD1. The length of the CDR3 is 12 residues. Per germline, CDR1 DFQATT and CDR2 SNEGSKA (reference sequence). Unmatched junction bases numbered 4, after V lost 6 bases and J lost 5 bases. CDR3 region: CSAGDRDETQYF. CDR3 in DNA: TGCAGTGCGGGGGACAGGGATGAGACCCAGTACTTC.

This clonotype was recorded at least ten times. The chain carries TRBV5-1 and TRBJ1-3, with a tentative D call TRBD1 (5 bases). V was pared by 4 bases and J by 0 bases, with 14 bases between. CDR1 is SGHRS, CDR2 YFSETQ, per germline. CDR3 length equals 16 residues. The CDR3 region has the DNA TGCGCCAGCAGCGTGGACAACGTTAACTCTGGAAACACCATATATTTT. It translates to CASSVDNVNSGNTIYF.

This clonotype was seen ten or more times. This chain joins TRBV20-1 and TRBJ1-3; maybe TRBD1 (5 bases). Germline V gene data show CDR1 as DFQATT and CDR2 as SNEGSKA (reference sequence). The CDR3 is 16 amino acids. V gave up 3 bases and J gave up 0 bases, with 15 bases separating them. The CDR3 loop is CSARGPESLSGNTIYF. The CDR3 region has the DNA TGCAGTGCTAGGGGGCCAGAGTCTCTCTCTGGAAACACCATATATTTT.

By proportion, this clonotype is medium-sized. This chain uses TRBV27 with TRBJ2-3; the D gene is possibly TRBD2 (7 bases). V shed 9 bases and J shed 1 base, with 11 bases lying between them. Germline CDR1 MNHEY, CDR2 SMNVEV (reference sequence). This CDR3 comprises 13 residues. The CDR3 reads CASKGGGTDTQYF. CDR3 coding DNA: TGTGCCAGTAAAGGGGGGGGCACAGATACGCAGTATTTT.

This clonotype was counted only a few times. The V and J genes are TRBV5-1 and TRBJ1-1; possibly TRBD1 for D (5 bases). This CDR3 comprises 13 residues. Germline assignment: CDR1 SGHRS and CDR2 YFSETQ. V lost 2 bases and J lost 2, with 7 bases in between. The CDR3 DNA is TGCGCCAGCAGCTTCAGGGACAACACTGAAGCTTTCTTT. The encoded protein is CASSFRDNTEAFF.

At least ten counts were recorded for this clonotype. The V gene is TRBV5-4, the J gene TRBJ2-1; the match to TRBD2 covers 9 bases. The CDR3 length is 13 residues. Germline lookup yields CDR1 SGHNT and CDR2 YYREEE (reference sequence). Trimming cost V 7 bases and J 7 bases; bases outside gene matches: 6. CDR3 region: CASERGEWNEQFF. CDR3 in DNA: TGTGCCAGCGAGCGGGGGGAGTGGAATGAGCAGTTCTTC.

The sample holds many counts of this clonotype. The genes are TRBV10-2 and TRBJ2-2; perhaps TRBD1 as D (6 bases). Trimming removed 6 bases at V and 7 bases at J, with 12 bases between. Germline V CDR1 and CDR2: WSHSY, SAAADI. The CDR3 loop spans 13 amino acids. CDR3 loop: CASRATGFGELFF. The CDR3 region has the DNA TGCGCCAGCAGGGCTACAGGGTTCGGGGAGCTGTTTTTT.

This chain joins TRBV20-1 and TRBJ1-6; 9 bases map to TRBD1. The V gene end was trimmed by 3 bases and the J gene end by 4 bases; junction bases not matched to a gene: 1. Germline lookup yields CDR1 DFQATT and CDR2 SNEGSKA (reference sequence). The CDR3 contains 14 residues. Here the CDR3 DNA reads TGCAGTGCTAGGGGACAGGGTTATAATTCACCCCTCCACTTT. Residues: CSARGQGYNSPLHF.

This clonotype was detected ten times or more. CDR3 sequence (DNA): TGCGCCAGCAGCCAAGCCCCCGGGACAGGGGGTAGCCAGCCCCAGCATTTT. Translation gives CASSQAPGTGGSQPQHF. The V gene is TRBV4-1, the J gene TRBJ1-5; 11 bases agree with TRBD1. From germline, CDR1 is MGHRA and CDR2 YSYEKL. V trimming: 1 base; J trimming: 7 bases; junction bases outside the gene matches: 9. CDR3 length: 17 amino acids.

Many counts were recorded for this clonotype. The rearrangement links TRBV18 to TRBJ2-7; D not resolved. The CDR3 extends over 12 amino acids. CDR1 is KGHSH and CDR2 is LQKENI in the germline V gene. Trimming left V 4 bases short and J 0 bases short, with 4 bases between. The CDR3 nucleotides are TGTGCCAGCTCACAGGGCTCCTACGAGCAGTACTTC. Protein: CASSQGSYEQYF.

At least ten counts were recorded for this clonotype. V is TRBV5-1 and J is TRBJ2-6, with D possibly TRBD1 on 5 matching bases. From germline, CDR1 is SGHRS and CDR2 YFSETQ. CDR3 size: 14 residues. The V end lost 5 bases, the J end lost 0 bases, and 6 bases lay between the germline ends. The chain's CDR3 is CASRTDSGANVLTF. CDR3 nucleotides: TGCGCCAGCAGGACAGACTCTGGGGCCAACGTCCTGACTTTC.

To note about this clonotype: The DNA is left out, because the CDR3 cannot be placed on it with certainty; the CDR3 is given as TCRdb lists it. J is TRBJ2-3 and V is TRBV5-1; the listed D gene, TRBD2, was not tested against the DNA. From germline, CDR1 is SGHRS and CDR2 YFSETQ. From its first to its last residue, the CDR3 has 23 amino acids. The chain's CDR3 is CASSFYICSASRGSGRLTDTQYF.

This clonotype was counted at least ten times. The rearrangement uses TRBV28 and TRBJ2-1, with 8 nucleotides matching TRBD2. CDR1 is MDHEN and CDR2 is SYDVKM in the germline V gene. Unmatched junction bases numbered 11, after V lost 5 bases and J lost 5 bases. The CDR3 runs to 16 residues. CDR3 loop: CASSPRGAGEDNEQFF. CDR3 coding DNA: TGTGCCAGCAGTCCCAGGGGAGCGGGGGAAGACAATGAGCAGTTCTTC.

The chain links TRBV7-9 to TRBJ1-1, with 11 bases aligning to TRBD1. This CDR3 contains 13 residues. CDR1 and CDR2 from the germline V gene are SEHNR and FQNEAQ (reference sequence). The CDR3 bases are TGTGACGGGTTAGAGGACAGGGGGCCCGAGGCTTTCTTT. It encodes CDGLEDRGPEAFF.

This clonotype came up many times. This chain joins TRBV5-1 and TRBJ2-1; 12 nucleotides agree with TRBD2. This CDR3 is 19 amino acids long. Germline lookup yields CDR1 SGHRS and CDR2 YFSETQ. Losses at the gene ends were 2 bases for V and 4 bases for J; bases not matched to a gene: 13. CDR3 in DNA: TGCGCCAGCAGCTTTATGTGGGCTAGCGGGGGGGCCACGTACAATGAGCAGTTCTTC. Translating it yields CASSFMWASGGATYNEQFF.

This clonotype is classed as medium-sized. This sequence joins TRBV15 and TRBJ1-5, with 7 nucleotides matching TRBD1. The CDR3 extends over 15 amino acids. V dropped 0 bases and J dropped 4; count of bases not matched to a gene: 3. Germline CDR1 LNHNV, CDR2 YYDKDF (reference sequence). CDR3 residues: CATSRDRGINQPQHF. In DNA form, the CDR3 reads TGTGCCACCAGCAGAGACAGGGGGATAAATCAGCCCCAGCATTTT. Looking up the rest from reference TRBV15 and TRBJ1-5 gives the full variable domain: DAMVIQNPRYQVTQFGKPVTLSCSQTLNHNVMYWYQQKSSQAPKLLFHYYDKDFNNEADTPDNFQSRRPNTSFCFLDIRSPGLGDTAMYLCATSRDRGINQPQHFGDGTRLSIL.